This T cell receptor (beta chain) was found in a study of T cell responses to AZD1222 COVID-19 vaccine (dated by TCRdb to the early 2020s). Regarding the complete study: TCR sequencing was performed for 230 to 250 trial participants, of whom about 200 were given two doses of AZD1222 and around 25 were given two doses of MenACWY control vaccine. Trial participants were enrolled into age subgroups of 18-55, 56-69 and 70-plus years, which contained 148, 28 and 57 TCR-sequenced participants, respectively.

The CDR3 regions of human TCRbeta chains were analyzed by immunosequencing. As for the original processing: Repertoire TCRs were checked for matches against a reference library of SARS-CoV-2-specific TCRs that had been generated using the MIRA antigen-specificity platform. Breadth meant the fraction of unique TCRs that were SARS-CoV-2-associated, whereas depth meant the fraction of total T cells that were SARS-CoV-2-associated. Each spike-specific TCR was assigned to its reactive spike region and to a CD4 or CD8 class using the MIRA data. Log10-transformed breadth and depth values were compared by one-way ANOVA with Sidak's multiple comparisons tests. TCRdb stores this immuneACCESS table with in-frame sequences only. Part of the clones is absent; in the studies checked, under half of the shortfall reflects unresolved V genes, and no reason is known for the rest. That table is the source of V, J and clone size, and D and trimming were worked out from the DNA. In all, the sample holds tens of thousands of clones, and approximately 90% of those were seen once. The leading ten clones occupy 28% of the sample.

Remarks on this clone: Its antigen specificity is not known. No clone much larger than this one lies a single base away; base qualities are absent.

CDR1 is given as SGHDN and CDR2 as FVKESK, both from the germline V gene. Cut back by 0 bases and 8 bases, the V and J ends lie 23 bases apart. Inclusive of the bounding cysteine and phenylalanine, the CDR3 is 18 residues long. The kept DNA is CDR3 alone, 54 bases in frame from the first base. Broad study findings and their caveats: The whole spike protein was spanned by vaccine-associated CD4 TCRs, and dominant responses were seen in regions 160-218 and 743-854. Because no day 14 peak-response samples were available, the repertoires could be characterized only after the peak T cell response. Conclusions about previously exposed vaccinees are limited because only six or seven AZD1222 recipients were SARS-CoV-2 seropositive at baseline. After two AZD1222 doses, both the breadth and the depth of spike-specific TCRs were significantly higher than at day 0 and than in MenACWY recipients. Participants were mostly white British and included more females than males, and it was suggested by the authors that clonal diversity may have been underestimated. The 56-69-year group was small, and its depth increase did not reach significance, likely because of low power. Epitopes outside the regions mutated in the B.1.351 and B.1.1.7 variants were reportedly recognized by nearly half of the unique spike-specific TCRs.

The meaning of the sample's time point label: about 28 days (+/-7) after the second vaccine dose. AZD1222 recipients whose second dose came at about 4 weeks and those whose second dose came at about 12 weeks were combined into one group, since spike-specific TCR depth and breadth did not differ between the two schedules. Samples from vaccinated people were obtained from the UK trials COV001 and COV002, which included a single-blind randomized controlled phase 2/3 trial of AZD1222 (ChAdOx1 nCoV-19) in healthy adults. For TCRbeta chain sequencing, PBMC samples from trial participants were taken at day 0 and at day 28 after the second dose.

The TCR sequence derives from an adult who received the AZD1222 COVID-19 vaccine. The sequences come from peripheral blood, collected 28 days after the second AZD1222 dose. The V and J genes are TRBV14 and TRBJ2-1; the D segment could be TRBD1, given 6 matching bases. CDR3 region: CASSQDRGGRGRGDEQFF. The bases read TGTGCCAGCAGCCAAGATAGAGGGGGACGAGGCCGGGGCGATGAGCAGTTCTTC.